A selection of T cell receptor beta chains follows, all from one sample in a study of shared clonotypes between healthy human individuals. Generated by immunoSEQ multiplex PCR, the TCRdb table keeps only in-frame clones and is missing some. The table includes around 580,000 clones, nearly 98% detected once. Sequencing was done on a sample of naive CD8+ T cells sorted from blood. Every receptor here comes from a man aged 25-45 years in good health. Both conserved end residues are part of each CDR3. A D gene is named only where the DNA matches it firmly. Not all rows give a size; the values are once, few, many and, for expanded clones, a class.

v_gene	d_gene	j_gene	abundance	CDR3aa	CDR3nt
TRBV5-5	-	TRBJ2-5	few	CASSLYSVETQYF	TGTGCCAGCAGCCTTTACTCGGTGGAGACCCAGTACTTC
TRBV29-1	TRBD1	TRBJ1-3	-	CSATGEAGNTIYF	TGCAGCGCGACAGGGGAAGCTGGAAACACCATATATTTT
TRBV11-2	TRBD1	TRBJ2-5	-	CASSSGTGVETQYF	TGTGCCAGCAGCTCTGGGACAGGGGTTGAGACCCAGTACTTC
TRBV7-9	-	TRBJ2-1	-	CASQTGVYEQFF	TGTGCCAGCCAAACGGGAGTCTATGAGCAGTTCTTC
TRBV2	-	TRBJ2-7	-	CASSGTNSYEQYF	TGTGCCAGCAGTGGGACAAATTCCTACGAGCAGTACTTC
TRBV7-8	-	TRBJ2-7	-	CASSLGGRRLTTYEQYF	TGTGCCAGCAGCTTAGGGGGGCGGAGACTGACAACCTACGAGCAGTACTTC
TRBV7-9	TRBD1	TRBJ1-5	-	CASSRDSGNQPQHF	TGTGCCAGCAGCCGGGACAGCGGAAATCAGCCCCAGCATTTT
TRBV30	TRBD2	TRBJ2-1	-	CSGTSSYNEQFF	TGTAGCGGGACGAGCTCCTACAATGAGCAGTTCTTC
TRBV19	TRBD2	TRBJ2-1	-	CASSISSGGYNEQFF	TGTGCCAGTAGTATTAGTAGCGGGGGATACAATGAGCAGTTCTTC
TRBV9	-	TRBJ1-3	once	CASSALERPSGNTIYF	TGTGCCAGCAGCGCCCTGGAGAGGCCCTCTGGAAACACCATATATTTT
TRBV11-2	TRBD2	TRBJ2-3	-	CASSSPWREDFADTQYF	TGTGCCAGCAGCTCCCCTTGGCGGGAGGATTTCGCAGATACGCAGTATTTT
TRBV10-2	-	TRBJ2-7	-	CASRRTRGLDEQYF	TGCGCCAGCAGACGGACACGGGGGCTCGATGAGCAGTACTTC
TRBV27	-	TRBJ2-7	-	CASAMFRSYEQYF	TGTGCCAGCGCGATGTTCCGCTCCTACGAGCAGTACTTC
TRBV7-3	TRBD2	TRBJ2-7	-	CASSQLAGTYEQYF	TGTGCCAGCAGCCAGCTAGCGGGGACCTACGAGCAGTACTTC
TRBV7-9	TRBD1	TRBJ2-2	-	CASRTGTANTGELFF	TGTGCCAGCAGAACCGGGACAGCGAACACCGGGGAGCTGTTTTTT
TRBV13	-	TRBJ1-1	-	CASSLGLNTEAFF	TGTGCCAGCAGCTTGGGCCTGAACACTGAAGCTTTCTTT
TRBV6-5	TRBD1	TRBJ1-2	-	CASSRGQGEFGYTF	TGTGCCAGCAGCCGGGGACAGGGGGAGTTCGGCTACACCTTC
TRBV27	-	TRBJ2-7	once	CASSLVPSGYEQYF	TGTGCCAGCAGTTTAGTTCCCTCGGGCTACGAGCAGTACTTC
TRBV6-6	-	TRBJ2-5	-	CASSYSWYRETQYF	TGTGCCAGCAGTTACTCCTGGTACCGGGAGACCCAGTACTTC
TRBV11-2	TRBD1	TRBJ1-2	once	CASSSLDRAPLSNYGYTF	TGTGCCAGCAGCTCCCTGGACAGGGCACCCCTCTCTAACTATGGCTACACCTTC
TRBV4-3	-	TRBJ1-5	-	CASSHSWSDGDQPQHF	TGCGCCAGCAGCCACAGTTGGTCGGACGGGGATCAGCCCCAGCATTTT
TRBV7-9	-	TRBJ2-5	-	CASSSPMIQTQYF	TGTGCCAGCAGTTCCCCAATGATTCAGACCCAGTACTTC
TRBV5-5	TRBD2	TRBJ2-1	-	CASSLVEAAGGYEQFF	TGTGCCAGCAGCTTGGTCGAGGCGGCGGGAGGCTATGAGCAGTTCTTC
TRBV7-8	TRBD2	TRBJ2-1	few	CASSLGDGSGRTYNEQFF	TGTGCCAGCAGCTTAGGGGATGGTAGCGGGAGGACCTACAATGAGCAGTTCTTC
TRBV2	TRBD1	TRBJ1-5	-	CASGQTGTNNQPQHF	TGTGCCAGCGGCCAGACAGGGACTAACAATCAGCCCCAGCATTTT
TRBV4-3	-	TRBJ1-1	-	CASSQDRRFEAFF	TGCGCCAGCAGCCAAGATCGGCGGTTTGAAGCTTTCTTT